Each of the 26 T cell receptor beta chains below was sequenced from the same sample in a study of cytomegalovirus exposure and HLA in healthy donors. The primer mix had 60 Vbeta and 13 Jbeta primers. This table comes from immunoSEQ multiplex PCR, and its TCRdb copy is limited to in-frame clones, with some not included. The sample carries 100,000 to 150,000 clones, 75% to 85% recorded once. The sample comprised PBMCs. These receptors were collected from a man aged 50-60 years in good health and CMV-seronegative.

This clone was detected once. V and J are TRBV5-1 and TRBJ1-4; 9 bases are a match to TRBD1. This CDR3 is built from 16 residues. Germline V gene lookup returns CDR1 SGHRS and CDR2 YFSETQ. The V segment lost 0 bases and the J segment 4 bases; nucleotides outside the gene matches: 4. CDR3 nucleotides: TGCGCCAGCAGCTTGGGGGACAGGGTCGTTAATGAAAAACTGTTTTTT. It is translated as CASSLGDRVVNEKLFF.

The chain couples TRBV9 to TRBJ1-1, with 9 bases fitting TRBD1. The CDR3 runs to 14 residues. V shed 3 bases and J 4 bases; nucleotides not matched to a gene: 4. Per the germline V gene, CDR1 is SGDLS and CDR2 is YYNGEE. CDR3 loop: CASSGTGVGTEAFF. The CDR3 DNA reads as TGTGCCAGCAGCGGGACAGGGGTTGGCACTGAAGCTTTCTTT.

The chain employs TRBV15 and TRBJ2-3; TRBD1 is a possible D gene (5 bases). The CDR3 totals 17 residues. Trimming took off 0 bases at V and 2 bases at J, with 15 bases between the two ends. CDR1 is LNHNV and CDR2 is YYDKDF in the germline V gene (reference sequence). The CDR3 loop reads CATSRDEGAVLTDTQYF. Here the CDR3 DNA reads TGTGCCACCAGCAGAGATGAAGGGGCTGTCCTCACAGATACGCAGTATTTT.

The chain carries TRBV6-1 and TRBJ1-1; 7 bases agree with TRBD1. Looked up from germline, CDR1 is MNHNS and CDR2 is SASEGT. The CDR3 runs to 11 residues. V was pared by 5 bases and J by 10 bases, with 4 bases of the junction left unmatched. The CDR3 here is CASSQTGRAFF. Written as DNA, the CDR3 is TGTGCCAGCAGTCAGACAGGGCGAGCTTTCTTT.

The rearrangement links TRBV19 to TRBJ2-2; 12 bases are a match to TRBD2. CDR1 and CDR2 from the germline V gene are LNHDA and SQIVND (reference sequence). The CDR3 extends over 18 amino acids. V dropped 3 bases and J dropped 2; count of bases not matched to a gene: 7. The CDR3 loop reads CASSIPSGGAPNTGELFF. CDR3 DNA: TGTGCCAGTAGTATCCCTAGCGGGGGGGCCCCAAACACCGGGGAGCTGTTTTTT.

V and J are TRBV6-5 and TRBJ2-2; 8 bases match TRBD1. CDR3 length equals 15 residues. Trimming cost V 2 bases and J 7 bases; bases outside gene matches: 6. Germline V gives CDR1 MNHEY, CDR2 SVGAGI. The CDR3 loop reads CASSYRRTGNGELFF. The CDR3 region has the DNA TGTGCCAGCAGTTACCGACGGACAGGGAACGGGGAGCTGTTTTTT.

This clone was seen only a few times. V gene TRBV23-1 combines with J gene TRBJ1-5; D is undetermined. TRBV23-1 is designated an ORF whose function remains uncertain. V lost 7 bases and J lost 6, with 13 bases in between. This CDR3 has 13 amino acids. Here the CDR3 DNA reads TGCGCCAGCACCCGGTCCGGGGTTCAGCCCCAGCATTTT. Encoded protein: CASTRSGVQPQHF.

The V gene is TRBV7-8, the J gene TRBJ2-7; 9 nucleotides align to TRBD2. The J segment lost 9 bases and the V segment lost 3 bases, leaving 9 bases of the junction unmatched. Germline V CDR1 and CDR2: SGHVS, FQNEAQ. The CDR3 runs to 14 residues. This CDR3 is CASSLGGTSLGQYF. The CDR3, as DNA: TGTGCCAGCAGCTTGGGAGGGACTAGCCTGGGGCAGTACTTC.

V usage is TRBV6-5 and J usage is TRBJ2-4, with 8 bases lining up with TRBD1. CDR3 length: 14 residues. The V segment lost 5 bases and the J segment 9 bases; nucleotides outside the gene matches: 9. Germline CDR1 reads MNHEY; CDR2 reads SVGAGI. CDR3 in amino acids: CASSPSGQVTIQYF. CDR3 bases: TGTGCCAGCAGTCCATCGGGACAGGTTACCATTCAGTACTTC.

The rearrangement joins TRBV30 to TRBJ2-6; D not certain. This CDR3 comprises 13 residues. Looked up from germline, CDR1 is GTSNPN and CDR2 is SVGIG (reference sequence). The V gene lost 3 bases and the J gene lost 4 bases, with 7 bases spanning the gap. The chain's CDR3 is CAWRIEGANVLTF. The CDR3 DNA follows: TGTGCCTGGAGGATAGAAGGGGCCAACGTCCTGACTTTC.

V gene TRBV6-6 combines with J gene TRBJ1-2; 9 nucleotides line up with TRBD1. The V gene end was trimmed by 8 bases and the J gene end by 3 bases; junction bases not matched to a gene: 10. Germline values: CDR1 MNHNY, CDR2 SVGAGI (reference sequence). The CDR3 consists of 15 residues. The CDR3 spells CASYAGGTGYYGYTF. The CDR3 region has the DNA TGTGCCAGCTACGCCGGCGGGACAGGGTACTATGGCTACACCTTC.

The chain employs TRBV7-2 and TRBJ1-2; 8 bases line up with TRBD1. Per the germline V gene, CDR1 is SGHTA and CDR2 is FQGNSA. The CDR3 extends over 15 amino acids. J was trimmed by 7 bases and V by 5 bases; bases with no gene match: 12. CDR3: CASSPGTGDYGGYTF. The CDR3 region has the DNA TGTGCCAGCAGCCCCGGGACAGGAGATTACGGTGGCTACACCTTC. Combining the CDR3 with reference TRBV7-2 and TRBJ1-2 gives the whole variable domain GAGVSQSPSNKVTEKGKDVELRCDPISGHTALYWYRQSLGQGLEFLIYFQGNSAPDKSGLPSDRFSAERTGGSVSTLTIQRTQQEDSAVYLCASSPGTGDYGGYTFGSGTRLTVV.

The chain carries TRBV30 and TRBJ2-3; 10 bases agree with TRBD2. Germline loops: CDR1 GTSNPN, CDR2 SVGIG (reference sequence). The V segment lost 7 bases and the J segment 1 base; nucleotides outside the gene matches: 8. CDR3 length: 15 amino acids. The chain's CDR3 is CASARLAGGTDTQYF. Written as DNA, the CDR3 is TGTGCCTCGGCCCGCCTAGCGGGGGGCACAGATACGCAGTATTTT.

This rearrangement joins TRBV10-2 to TRBJ2-1, with 8 bases aligning to TRBD1. Germline values: CDR1 WSHSY, CDR2 SAAADI. The length of the CDR3 is 13 residues. Germline trimming cut 6 bases from V and 7 bases from J; bases unmatched to any gene: 5. As DNA, the CDR3 is TGCGCCAGCAGAGGGCAGGGGGCAAATGAGCAGTTCTTC. Encoded protein: CASRGQGANEQFF.

The CDR3 region has the DNA TGTGCCAGGAGTCCACAGGGTTACACTGAAGCTTTCTTT. The encoded protein is CARSPQGYTEAFF. V usage is TRBV19 and J usage is TRBJ1-1; tentatively, D is TRBD1 (6 bases). This CDR3 comprises 13 residues. V lost 9 bases to trimming and J lost 3 bases, with 14 bases between them. Germline CDR1 reads LNHDA; CDR2 reads SQIVND (reference sequence). The entire variable domain, with the rest obtained from reference TRBV19 and TRBJ1-1, is as follows: DGGITQSPKYLFRKEGQNVTLSCEQNLNHDAMYWYRQDPGQGLRLIYYSQIVNDFQKGDIAEGYSVSREKKESFPLTVTSAQKNPTAFYLCARSPQGYTEAFFGQGTRLTVV.

V usage is TRBV6-5 and J usage is TRBJ1-1; 8 bases agree with TRBD1. This CDR3 comprises 12 residues. Per germline, CDR1 MNHEY and CDR2 SVGAGI. The trim removed 8 bases at V and 7 bases at J, leaving 6 bases unmatched. This CDR3 is CASGDRGIEAFF. CDR3 bases: TGTGCCAGCGGAGACAGGGGAATTGAAGCTTTCTTT.

CDR3 DNA sequence: TGTGCCAGCAGTTTAACTAGCGGGGGGAACTACGAGCAGTACTTC. Translating gives CASSLTSGGNYEQYF. The chain couples TRBV5-4 to TRBJ2-7; TRBD2 agrees at 12 bases. CDR1 is SGHNT and CDR2 is YYREEE in the germline V gene (reference sequence). V trimming: 5 bases; J trimming: 3 bases; junction bases outside the gene matches: 6. The CDR3 runs to 15 residues.

This rearrangement joins TRBV4-1 to TRBJ1-1; 9 positions match TRBD1. The CDR3 is 18 residues long. Germline assignment: CDR1 MGHRA and CDR2 YSYEKL. Losses at the gene ends were 0 bases for V and 6 bases for J; bases not matched to a gene: 14. The CDR3 reads CASSQDRGQGGNNAEAFF. In DNA form, the CDR3 reads TGCGCCAGCAGCCAAGATAGGGGACAGGGCGGTAATAACGCTGAAGCTTTCTTT.

This clone has only a few counts. Other DNA sequences in the same sample also yield this CDR3. V usage is TRBV30 and J usage is TRBJ1-6; D is possibly TRBD1 (5 bases). The ends were cut back, 2 bases at V and 7 bases at J, with 15 bases in the middle. The germline CDR1 and CDR2 sequences are GTSNPN and SVGIG (reference sequence). This CDR3 contains 15 residues. Written as DNA, the CDR3 is TGTGCCTGGAGTAACCAGGGACTTCCAAATTCACCCCTCCACTTT. Translated, it gives CAWSNQGLPNSPLHF.

V and J are TRBV5-1 and TRBJ1-1; D is possibly TRBD1 (6 bases). This CDR3 has 14 residues. Trimming removed 7 bases at V and 8 bases at J, with 21 bases between. Germline V CDR1 and CDR2: SGHRS, YFSETQ. CDR3 nucleotide sequence: TGCGCCAGCTCCCCACAGGGTGGGAGGGCCGAAGCTTTCTTT. Its protein is CASSPQGGRAEAFF. Complete variable domain (other parts from reference TRBV5-1 and TRBJ1-1): KAGVTQTPRYLIKTRGQQVTLSCSPISGHRSVSWYQQTPGQGLQFLFEYFSETQRNKGNFPGRFSGRQFSNSRSEMNVSTLELGDSALYLCASSPQGGRAEAFFGQGTRLTVV.

A note on this clone: Other DNA sequences in the same sample also yield this CDR3. The V call is TRBV25-1, the J call TRBJ2-5, with D tentatively TRBD2 (6 bases). The CDR3 sequence is 14 residues long. The germline V gene encodes CDR1 MGHDK and CDR2 SYGVNS. V gave up 6 bases and J gave up 1 base, with 12 bases separating them. The CDR3 here is CASSEVGGQETQYF. As DNA, the CDR3 is TGTGCCAGCAGCGAAGTCGGGGGCCAAGAGACCCAGTACTTC.

V and J are TRBV28 and TRBJ1-5; the D gene is possibly TRBD1 (6 bases). Trimming stripped 7 bases from V and 2 bases from J, with 15 bases between. From germline, CDR1 is MDHEN and CDR2 SYDVKM. This CDR3 spans 15 amino acids. CDR3 nucleotides: TGTGCCAGCACGAGGTTGGACAGCCGCAATCAGCCCCAGCATTTT. Translated, it gives CASTRLDSRNQPQHF.

The chain combines TRBV5-1 with TRBJ1-1; D perhaps matches TRBD1 (5 bases). Trimming stripped 0 bases from V and 11 bases from J, with 11 bases between. CDR1 is SGHRS, CDR2 YFSETQ, per germline. The CDR3 contains 12 residues. CDR3: CASSLEAGRAFF. The CDR3 nucleotides are TGCGCCAGCAGCTTGGAGGCAGGGAGGGCTTTCTTT.

This chain joins TRBV18 and TRBJ2-2, with D maybe TRBD1 (6 bases). The CDR3 extends over 17 amino acids. Trimming cost V 3 bases and J 4 bases, with 18 bases left between them. CDR1 and CDR2 from the germline V gene are KGHSH and LQKENI. The DNA for the CDR3 is TGTGCCAGCTCACCGAACAGACAGGCCCTGTCCACCGGGGAGCTGTTTTTT. Amino acid sequence: CASSPNRQALSTGELFF. The entire variable domain, with the rest obtained from reference TRBV18 and TRBJ2-2, is as follows: NAGVMQNPRHLVRRRGQEARLRCSPMKGHSHVYWYRQLPEEGLKFMVYLQKENIIDESGMPKERFSAEFPKEGPSILRIQQVVRGDSAAYFCASSPNRQALSTGELFFGEGSRLTVL.

The rearrangement links TRBV10-3 to TRBJ1-5, with TRBD1 matching over 9 bases. Germline CDR1 is ENHRY and CDR2 is SYGVKD. Trimming cost V 4 bases and J 5 bases; bases outside gene matches: 0. This CDR3 has 13 amino acids. CDR3: CAISGTGDQPQHF. In DNA, the CDR3 is TGTGCCATCAGTGGGACAGGGGATCAGCCCCAGCATTTT.

V usage is TRBV10-3 and J usage is TRBJ2-3, with a tentative D call TRBD1 (6 bases). The CDR3 length is 13 residues. Germline lookup yields CDR1 ENHRY and CDR2 SYGVKD. The V end lost 2 bases, the J end lost 6 bases, and 9 bases lay between the germline ends. The CDR3 DNA follows: TGTGCCATCAGTGAGAAGGGGGAGGATACGCAGTATTTT. Its translation is CAISEKGEDTQYF.